The source of this TCR beta chain is a study of identical twins. Study-wide results and caveats: The study based its conclusions on cross-sectional statistical analysis and did not follow the same donors. Excess twin sharing in beta out-of-frame sequences was weaker. Insertion counts were lower in abundant cord blood beta clonotypes, a trend that memory repertoires did not show.

A universal primer binding site was introduced by template switching. The final cDNA contained unique molecular identifiers. TCRdb itself ran the 5' RACE reads through MiXCR, one entry per CDR3 protein. This sample has approximately 530,000 distinct CDR3 sequences, with around 24% found just once. As to this clonotype: Its specificity is not known.

Germline CDR1 is LGHDT and CDR2 is YNNKEL (reference sequence). CDR3 length: 15 residues. V dropped 4 bases and J dropped 0 bases, with 9 bases sitting between them. The same data also contributed to another study, on yellow fever vaccine responses in identical twins.

This receptor was taken from a woman aged 18-29 years in good health. The sequenced sample consisted of CD4+ T cells sorted from blood. V usage is TRBV3-1 and J usage is TRBJ2-2; possibly TRBD1 for D (6 bases). CDR3 loop: CASSLGATNTGELFF. CDR3 coding DNA: TGTGCCAGCAGCCTGGGGGCTACGAACACCGGGGAGCTGTTTTTT.